Each of the 16 T cell receptor beta chains below was sequenced from the same sample in a study of cytomegalovirus exposure and HLA in healthy donors. Primers: 60 Vbeta forward and 13 Jbeta reverse. Measured with immunoSEQ multiplex PCR; TCRdb has only the in-frame clones, and not every one. The sample comprises approximately 110,000 clones, less than 75% of which are singletons, and around 4.2% rests with the top ten. Sequencing used PBMCs. These receptors were collected from a middle-aged woman in good health and CMV-seronegative.

This clone has more than one count but fewer than ten. The chain is built from TRBV18 and TRBJ2-7, with 8 bases fitting TRBD1. The CDR3 consists of 13 residues. Trimming removed 3 bases from V and 10 bases from J; junction bases left unmatched: 8. Per germline, CDR1 KGHSH and CDR2 LQKENI. The CDR3 is CASSPDGQGRQYF. CDR3 nucleotide sequence: TGTGCCAGCTCACCCGATGGACAGGGTCGCCAGTACTTC.

J is TRBJ2-2 and V is TRBV9; maybe TRBD2 (6 bases). Germline V gene lookup returns CDR1 SGDLS and CDR2 YYNGEE. The CDR3 loop spans 16 amino acids. V was pared by 8 bases and J by 6 bases, with 23 bases between. In DNA, the CDR3 is TGTGCCAGTAATCGGGGGTTAGCGTGGGGGGCCGGGGAGCTGTTTTTT. This sequence encodes CASNRGLAWGAGELFF.

This clone has only a few counts. The chain links TRBV5-4 to TRBJ1-1; 9 bases align to TRBD1. Losses at the gene ends were 2 bases for V and 3 bases for J; bases not matched to a gene: 5. The germline V gene has CDR1 SGHNT and CDR2 YYREEE (reference sequence). The CDR3 runs to 15 residues. CDR3 nucleotides: TGTGCCAGCAGCTTACAGGGGGCGCCGGACACTGAAGCTTTCTTT. It yields the protein CASSLQGAPDTEAFF.

In DNA form, the CDR3 reads TGTGCCAGCAGCTCTGAGCGGGGGTACAATGAGCAGTTCTTC. It specifies CASSSERGYNEQFF. This rearrangement joins TRBV7-3 to TRBJ2-1; 8 nucleotides line up with TRBD2. Germline V gene data show CDR1 as SGHTA and CDR2 as FQGTGA. This CDR3 has 14 amino acids. After removal of 4 bases from V and 4 bases from J, the junction contained 3 bases not matched to a gene. Full variable domain (rest looked up from reference TRBV7-3 and TRBJ2-1): GAGVSQTPSNKVTEKGKYVELRCDPISGHTALYWYRQSLGQGPEFLIYFQGTGAADDSGLPNDRFFAVRPEGSVSTLKIQRTERGDSAVYLCASSSERGYNEQFFGPGTRLTVL.

This clone has only a few counts. The genes are TRBV6-5 and TRBJ2-1; maybe TRBD2 (5 bases). Trimming removed 2 bases from V and 7 bases from J, with 9 bases in between. Germline values: CDR1 MNHEY, CDR2 SVGAGI. The CDR3 extends over 13 amino acids. The DNA for the CDR3 is TGTGCCAGCAGTTACCGGGGTGGAAATGAGCAGTTCTTC. Translation gives CASSYRGGNEQFF.

The V gene is TRBV10-3, the J gene TRBJ1-4, with 7 bases aligning to TRBD1. After removal of 5 bases from V and 4 bases from J, the junction contained 10 bases not matched to a gene. The CDR3 loop spans 16 amino acids. Germline CDR1 reads ENHRY; CDR2 reads SYGVKD. CDR3 coding DNA: TGTGCCATCAGTCCCGGGACAGTGGCGGATAATGAAAAACTGTTTTTT. Translating it yields CAISPGTVADNEKLFF.

V is TRBV19 and J is TRBJ2-2, with D hard to call. V was cut by 8 bases and J by 7 bases, with 11 bases left in between. The CDR3 spans 12 residues. Germline-derived CDR1 and CDR2 are LNHDA and SQIVND (reference sequence). CDR3 amino acids: CASHPSVGELFF. In DNA, the CDR3 is TGTGCCAGTCATCCCTCGGTCGGGGAGCTGTTTTTT. The whole variable domain, filled in from reference TRBV19 and TRBJ2-2, reads DGGITQSPKYLFRKEGQNVTLSCEQNLNHDAMYWYRQDPGQGLRLIYYSQIVNDFQKGDIAEGYSVSREKKESFPLTVTSAQKNPTAFYLCASHPSVGELFFGEGSRLTVL.

The chain employs TRBV7-9 and TRBJ1-2; 9 nucleotides line up with TRBD1. V shed 5 bases and J 3 bases; nucleotides not matched to a gene: 13. CDR1 and CDR2 (germline): SEHNR, FQNEAQ (reference sequence). The CDR3 extends over 17 amino acids. The CDR3 DNA sequence: TGTGCCAGCAGCCCTCATCCTACCGGGACAGGGTACTATGGCTACACCTTC. Residues: CASSPHPTGTGYYGYTF.

The rearrangement uses TRBV5-4 and TRBJ2-7; 7 bases match TRBD1. The CDR3 spans 15 residues. J gave up 1 base and V 3 bases, and 7 bases lay outside the gene matches. Looked up from germline, CDR1 is SGHNT and CDR2 is YYREEE (reference sequence). CDR3 bases: TGTGCCAGCAGCTGGGGCCGGGACAGTTCCTACGAGCAGTACTTC. The encoded protein is CASSWGRDSSYEQYF.

V usage is TRBV14 and J usage is TRBJ1-3; D is perhaps TRBD1 (5 bases). This CDR3 has 16 residues. Trimming took off 0 bases at V and 2 bases at J, with 11 bases between the two ends. Germline loops: CDR1 SGHDN, CDR2 FVKESK. The CDR3 DNA sequence: TGTGCCAGCAGCCAAGATGCCAGGGCTACTGGAAACACCATATATTTT. Its protein product is CASSQDARATGNTIYF.

This chain connects TRBV7-9 to TRBJ2-7, with D possibly matching TRBD2 (6 bases). The germline CDR1 and CDR2 sequences are SEHNR and FQNEAQ (reference sequence). V lost 5 bases to trimming and J lost 6 bases, with 11 bases between them. This CDR3 is built from 12 residues. The CDR3 region is CASSGLQAEQYF. CDR3 coding DNA: TGTGCCAGCAGCGGACTACAGGCCGAGCAGTACTTC.

This clone has more than one count but fewer than ten. This chain connects TRBV2 to TRBJ2-3, with 10 positions matching TRBD2. CDR3 length: 17 amino acids. CDR1 and CDR2 (germline): SNHLY, FYNNEI. V shed 6 bases and J 2 bases; nucleotides not matched to a gene: 11. The CDR3 protein is CASSRLSGGASTDTQYF. The CDR3 DNA sequence: TGTGCCAGCAGCCGACTGAGCGGGGGGGCCTCCACAGATACGCAGTATTTT.

The chain carries TRBV28 and TRBJ1-2; the D gene is possibly TRBD1 (5 bases). The germline V gene has CDR1 MDHEN and CDR2 SYDVKM. V was cut by 3 bases and J by 6 bases, with 14 bases left in between. This CDR3 contains 14 residues. The CDR3 DNA is TGTGCCAGCAGTTTCGGGGGTCAGCGGGATGGCTACACCTTC. Protein: CASSFGGQRDGYTF.

The chain joins TRBV5-1 to TRBJ1-6, with TRBD1 as a possible D gene (5 bases). Germline CDR1 SGHRS, CDR2 YFSETQ. V was pared by 0 bases and J by 5 bases, with 9 bases between. This CDR3 spans 15 amino acids. The CDR3 DNA is TGCGCCAGCAGCTTGGACAGGTTGAATAATTCACCCCTCCACTTT. Its translation is CASSLDRLNNSPLHF.

The V and J genes are TRBV5-4 and TRBJ1-2; 8 nucleotides line up with TRBD1. The CDR3 sequence is 13 residues long. From germline, CDR1 is SGHNT and CDR2 YYREEE (reference sequence). V trimming: 4 bases; J trimming: 6 bases; junction bases outside the gene matches: 5. The CDR3 protein is CASSPDRVDGYTF. CDR3 DNA: TGTGCCAGCAGCCCGGACAGGGTGGATGGCTACACCTTC. The whole variable domain, remainder taken from reference TRBV5-4 and TRBJ1-2, is ETGVTQSPTHLIKTRGQQVTLRCSSQSGHNTVSWYQQALGQGPQFIFQYYREEENGRGNFPPRFSGLQFPNYSSELNVNALELDDSALYLCASSPDRVDGYTFGSGTRLTVV.

The chain uses TRBV7-8 and TRBJ2-6; D possibly corresponds to TRBD2 (7 bases). V shed 5 bases and J shed 6 bases, with 20 bases lying between them. This CDR3 is 17 amino acids long. CDR1 and CDR2 (germline): SGHVS, FQNEAQ. The CDR3 DNA is TGTGCCAGCAGCCGAAGGGGGGGGGCTCTTAAGGCCAACGTCCTGACTTTC. Encoded protein: CASSRRGGALKANVLTF.